This T cell receptor beta chain originates from a study of cytomegalovirus exposure and HLA in healthy donors. V was cut by 3 bases and J by 6 bases, with 18 bases left in between. There are 16 residues in the CDR3. CDR1 and CDR2 (germline): LGHNA, YSLEER. Primers included in the PCR were 60 Vbeta and 13 Jbeta primers. Only in-frame clones appear in the TCRdb table, and some are missing; sequencing was by immunoSEQ multiplex PCR. The table shows over 150,000 clones, with roughly 83% occurring only once. This chain links TRBV4-3 with TRBJ2-1; D possibly corresponds to TRBD1 (6 bases). The specimen was PBMCs. The source is a man aged 25 to 40 in good health and CMV-seropositive. The CDR3 sequence is CASSQGTGFSVNEQFF. The DNA for the CDR3 is TGCGCCAGCAGCCAGGGAACAGGGTTCTCGGTCAATGAGCAGTTCTTC.